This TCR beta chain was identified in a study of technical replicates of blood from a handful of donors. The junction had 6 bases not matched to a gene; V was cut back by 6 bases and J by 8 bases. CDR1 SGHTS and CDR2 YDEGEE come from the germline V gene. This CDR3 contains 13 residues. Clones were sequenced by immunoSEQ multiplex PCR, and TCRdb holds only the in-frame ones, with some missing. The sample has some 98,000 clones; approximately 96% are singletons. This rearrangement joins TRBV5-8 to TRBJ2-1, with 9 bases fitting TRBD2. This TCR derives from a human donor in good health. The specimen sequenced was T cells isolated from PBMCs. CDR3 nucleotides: TGTGCCAGCAACCTCCAGCGGGAGGATGAGCAGTTCTTC. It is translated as CASNLQREDEQFF.